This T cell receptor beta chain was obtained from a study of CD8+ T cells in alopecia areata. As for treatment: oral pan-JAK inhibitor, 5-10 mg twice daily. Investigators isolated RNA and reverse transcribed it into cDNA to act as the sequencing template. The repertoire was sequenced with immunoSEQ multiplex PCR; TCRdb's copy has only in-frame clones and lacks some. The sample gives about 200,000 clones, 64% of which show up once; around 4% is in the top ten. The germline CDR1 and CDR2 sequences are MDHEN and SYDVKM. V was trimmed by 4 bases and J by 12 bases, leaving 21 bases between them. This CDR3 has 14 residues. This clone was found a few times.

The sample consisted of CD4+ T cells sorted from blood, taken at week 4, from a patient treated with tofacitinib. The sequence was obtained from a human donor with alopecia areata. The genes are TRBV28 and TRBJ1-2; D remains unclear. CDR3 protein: CASSWHLAGSGHTF. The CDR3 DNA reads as TGTGCCAGCAGTTGGCACCTCGCGGGGTCGGGCCACACCTTC.